This T cell receptor (beta chain) comes out of a study of cytomegalovirus exposure and HLA in healthy donors. Study results and limitations: Later on, a genetic analysis was performed. It linked a missense variant in DCLRE1C with V- and J-gene trimming of TCR beta.

This CDR3 contains 14 residues. Trimming cost V 1 base and J 4 bases; bases outside gene matches: 0. Germline V lookup: CDR1 SEHNR, CDR2 FQNEAQ (reference sequence). In its sample, this clone was seen a few times. The antigen is not known. PCR was performed using 60 Vbeta and 13 Jbeta primers. Per the authors' pipeline: Around 80 million unique TCR beta chains, about 11 million of them shared, were counted by a later analysis. Clones were read by immunoSEQ multiplex PCR, and TCRdb kept only the in-frame ones, dropping some. V, J and clone size were drawn from that table, and D and trimming were deduced from the DNA. The repertoire consists of 150,000 to 200,000 clones, with 75% to 90% occurring once and the leading ten covering approximately 6.7%.

The sample was PBMCs. The origin of this receptor is a man between 25 and 39 years old in good health and CMV-seropositive. The chain joins TRBV7-9 to TRBJ2-5; 10 bases are shared with TRBD2. CDR3 in amino acids: CASSLGLAGETQYF. CDR3 in DNA: TGTGCCAGCAGCTTAGGACTAGCGGGAGAGACCCAGTACTTC.